What follows is one T cell receptor (beta chain) and its context. The antigen it recognizes is unknown. Base qualities are missing; no much larger clone stands one base away. The data were taken from a study of blood T cell repertoires in COVID-19 (dated by TCRdb to about 2020). Notes on the research overall: Samples covering the acute and convalescent phases of COVID-19 were provided by collaborators in the United States, Italy and Spain. The material from the prospective study consisted of cDNA or gDNA derived from T cells, B-cell-depleted T cells, or PBMCs. Subjects who had been exposed to COVID-19, were actively infected with it, or had recovered from it provided the deeply sampled blood TCRbeta repertoires that made up the dataset. A freely available public database, intended as a resource for researchers studying the immune response to SARS-CoV-2, is where the repertoires were released. The samples were drawn from the first 160 participants of the ongoing ImmuneRACE study and from 1,200 or so subjects provided by 6 global collaborators. Sample metadata almost always included a de-identified subject ID, COVID-19 status, age in years and sex. HLA class I and class II types, where available, came from metadata supplied by the sample provider rather than from assay-based typing. Results the study describes overall, beyond this receptor: The quantity of clinical and demographic metadata differed by source and by participant and was supplied without curation.

Based on the germline V gene, the CDR1 and CDR2 sequences are KGHSH and LQKENI. The CDR3 sequence holds 15 residues, the cysteine and phenylalanine included. The kept DNA is CDR3 alone, 45 bases in frame from the first base. Deletion took 6 bases off V and 6 bases off J, with a span of 17 bases between the germline ends. Whole blood was collected in K2EDTA tubes by collaborating institutions according to the institutions' own protocols. For TCRbeta analysis, collaborators shipped samples in one of three forms: frozen whole blood, isolated PBMCs, or DNA extracted from either of those sample types. The immunoSEQ Assay, a bias-controlled multiplex PCR, was used to amplify TCRbeta CDR3 regions from genomic DNA. The original pipeline was this. Within the assay, amplification of reference gene primers was used to estimate how many nucleated cells each sample contained. To quantify the absolute abundance of each unique TCRbeta CDR3 rearrangement, sequence reads were collapsed and filtered. Productive Simpson clonality was computed per sample as the square root of Simpson's diversity index over productive rearrangements. TCRdb holds this immuneACCESS table with in-frame rearrangements only. Some clones are missing; in checked studies, unresolved V genes explain under half, and the rest has no known cause. V and J calls and clone size come straight from that table; D and trimming were deduced from the DNA. The sample table holds over 100,000 clones, of which 80% to 90% were seen once. Approximately 4.3% of the sample goes to the ten largest clones.

The sample was peripheral blood. The receptor was derived from a middle-aged man with acute or convalescent COVID-19. This chain joins TRBV18 to TRBJ2-2; the best D guess is TRBD2, with 5 bases matching. The bases read TGTGCCAGCTCGGGAGATGATTTCACTCCCGGGGAGCTGTTTTTT. Translation gives CASSGDDFTPGELFF. This CDR3, with the reference TRBV18 and TRBJ2-2 proteins standing in past its ends, gives the full variable domain NAGVMQNPRHLVRRRGQEARLRCSPMKGHSHVYWYRQLPEEGLKFMVYLQKENIIDESGMPKERFSAEFPKEGPSILRIQQVVRGDSAAYFCASSGDDFTPGELFFGEGSRLTVL.